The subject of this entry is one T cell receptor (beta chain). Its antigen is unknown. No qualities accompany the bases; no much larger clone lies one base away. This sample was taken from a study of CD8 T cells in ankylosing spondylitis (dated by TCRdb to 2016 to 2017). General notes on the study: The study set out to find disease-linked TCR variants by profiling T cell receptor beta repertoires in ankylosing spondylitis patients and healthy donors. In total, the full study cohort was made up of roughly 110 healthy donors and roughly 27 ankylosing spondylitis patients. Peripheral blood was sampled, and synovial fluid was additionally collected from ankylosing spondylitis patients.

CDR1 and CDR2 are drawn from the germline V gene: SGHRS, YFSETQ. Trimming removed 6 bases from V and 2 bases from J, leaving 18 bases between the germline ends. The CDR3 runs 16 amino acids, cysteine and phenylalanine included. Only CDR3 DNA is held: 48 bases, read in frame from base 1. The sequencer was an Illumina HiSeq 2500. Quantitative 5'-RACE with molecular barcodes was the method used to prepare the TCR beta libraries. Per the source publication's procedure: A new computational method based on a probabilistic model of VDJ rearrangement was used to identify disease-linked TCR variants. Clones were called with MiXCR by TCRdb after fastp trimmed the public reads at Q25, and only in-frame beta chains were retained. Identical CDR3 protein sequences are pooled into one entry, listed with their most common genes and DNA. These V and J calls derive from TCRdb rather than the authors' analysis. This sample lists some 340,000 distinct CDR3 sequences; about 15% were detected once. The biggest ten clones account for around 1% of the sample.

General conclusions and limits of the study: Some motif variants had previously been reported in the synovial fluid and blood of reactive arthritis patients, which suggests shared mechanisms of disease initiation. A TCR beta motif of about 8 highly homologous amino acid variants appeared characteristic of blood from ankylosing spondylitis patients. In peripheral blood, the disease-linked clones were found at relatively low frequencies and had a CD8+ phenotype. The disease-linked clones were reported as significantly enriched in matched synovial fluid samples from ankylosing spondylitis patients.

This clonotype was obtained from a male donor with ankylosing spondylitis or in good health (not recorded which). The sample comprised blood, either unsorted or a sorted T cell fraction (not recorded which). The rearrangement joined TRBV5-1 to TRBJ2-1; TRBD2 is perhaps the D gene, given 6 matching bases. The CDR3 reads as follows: CASTYSGDGAYNEQFF. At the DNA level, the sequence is TGCGCCAGCACCTATAGCGGAGACGGGGCCTACAATGAGCAGTTCTTC.